This TCR beta chain appears in the sequencing data of a study of cytomegalovirus exposure and HLA in healthy donors. The study's findings and limits: As was reported, the classifier diagnosed cytomegalovirus status with high specificity and sensitivity. Only CMV serostatus was available as immune exposure information. Some public TCRs appeared in many individuals, while most sequences were rare. Researchers counted 150 to 200 TCR beta chains as cytomegalovirus-associated.

The primer mix had 60 Vbeta and 13 Jbeta primers. Sequencing was performed with immunoSEQ multiplex PCR; in TCRdb, only in-frame clones are kept and a portion is missing. The sample holds about 140,000 clones, around 80% seen once. The germline V and J ends were trimmed by 0 bases and 1 base, with 27 bases remaining between them. CDR1 and CDR2 from the germline V gene are MDHEN and SYDVKM. The CDR3 runs 21 residues. With regard to this clone: Its cognate antigen is unknown.

Sequenced sample: PBMCs. The chain joins TRBV28 to TRBJ1-1; D is possibly TRBD1 (5 bases). This TCR was sampled from a man aged 25 to 45 in good health and CMV-seropositive. This chain's CDR3 is CASSLWTSGGPVRGGNTEAFF. The DNA for the CDR3 is TGTGCCAGCAGTTTATGGACGTCGGGGGGACCCGTACGGGGTGGGAACACTGAAGCTTTCTTT.